This TCR beta chain was identified during a study of shared T cell receptors in the human thymus. The length of the CDR3 is 14 residues. CDR1 is SGHDN, CDR2 FVKESK, per germline. J lost 9 bases, V lost 1 base, and 1 base had no gene match. Method: immunoSEQ multiplex PCR; TCRdb's copy keeps in-frame clones and lacks some. The sample consists of about 660,000 clones, approximately 87% of them appearing once. This same sample was also part of a study on human thymus T cells. Per that study: During corrective heart surgery, resections were taken, and the thymus tissue came from them.

Sample: thymocytes. The chain has TRBV14 and TRBJ1-6, with 9 positions matching TRBD1. The sequence was obtained from a boy under two years old with a congenital heart defect. The CDR3 DNA reads TGTGCCAGCAGCCAAGGGACAGGGGTTTCACCCCTCCACTTT. It encodes CASSQGTGVSPLHF.